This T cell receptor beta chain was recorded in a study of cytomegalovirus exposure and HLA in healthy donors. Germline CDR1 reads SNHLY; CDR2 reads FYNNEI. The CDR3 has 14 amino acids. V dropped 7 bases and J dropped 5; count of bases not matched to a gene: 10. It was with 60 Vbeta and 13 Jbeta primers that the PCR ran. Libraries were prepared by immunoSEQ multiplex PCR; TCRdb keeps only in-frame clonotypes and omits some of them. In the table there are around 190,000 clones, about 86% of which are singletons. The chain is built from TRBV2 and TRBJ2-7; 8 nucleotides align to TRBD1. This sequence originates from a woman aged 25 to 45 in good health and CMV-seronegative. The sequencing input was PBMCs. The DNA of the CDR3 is TGTGCCAGCAACCTCGACAGGGGCGCCCACGAGCAGTACTTC. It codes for CASNLDRGAHEQYF.